The sequence of this T cell receptor (beta chain) was determined in a study of T-cell reconstitution after alpha-beta-depleted transplantation in children. Findings and caveats of the study: Several hundred expanded graft clones reportedly gave rise to the alpha-beta T cells present about two months after transplant. By one year post-transplant, T-cell counts and diversity largely arose from T cells that were newly produced. Surviving recipient T cells and intrathymic progenitors accounted for some patients' high TCRbeta diversity at day 60.

Regarding this clonotype: Its antigen is currently unknown.

Unique molecular identifiers were incorporated during preparation of the TCRbeta library. MiXCR was run by TCRdb on the PCR reads, yielding one entry per CDR3 protein. The table records fewer than 750,000 distinct CDR3 sequences, roughly a quarter of them present only once. This CDR3 is 15 amino acids long. The V and J ends lost 0 bases and 0 bases respectively, with 9 bases between them. Germline CDR1 SGHRS, CDR2 YFSETQ. The source material was PBMCs, sampled before TCRalphabeta/CD19-depleted stem cell transplant. This clonotype was obtained from a boy in the first two years of life with Wiskott-Aldrich syndrome, due to receive a stem cell transplant. The rearrangement uses TRBV5-1 and TRBJ1-1, with no clear D. The CDR3 DNA reads as TGCGCCAGCAGCTTGGCCAGGCGGATGAACACTGAAGCTTTCTTT. Amino acids: CASSLARRMNTEAFF.